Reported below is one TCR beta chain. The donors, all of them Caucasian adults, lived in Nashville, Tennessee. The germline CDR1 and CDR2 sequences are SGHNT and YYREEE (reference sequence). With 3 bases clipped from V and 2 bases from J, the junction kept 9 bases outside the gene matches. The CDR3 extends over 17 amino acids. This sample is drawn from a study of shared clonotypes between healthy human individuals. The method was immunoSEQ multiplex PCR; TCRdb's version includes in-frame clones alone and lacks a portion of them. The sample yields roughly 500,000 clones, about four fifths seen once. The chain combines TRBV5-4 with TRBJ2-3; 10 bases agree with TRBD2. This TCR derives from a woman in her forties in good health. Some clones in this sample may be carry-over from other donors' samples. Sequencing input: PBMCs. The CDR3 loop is CASSSMLLAGTTDTQYF. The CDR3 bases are TGTGCCAGCAGCTCGATGCTACTAGCGGGAACCACAGATACGCAGTATTTT. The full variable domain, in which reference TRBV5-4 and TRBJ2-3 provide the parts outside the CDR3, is ETGVTQSPTHLIKTRGQQVTLRCSSQSGHNTVSWYQQALGQGPQFIFQYYREEENGRGNFPPRFSGLQFPNYSSELNVNALELDDSALYLCASSSMLLAGTTDTQYFGPGTRLTVL.